This TCR beta chain originates from a study of cytomegalovirus exposure and HLA in healthy donors. In germline, CDR1 is SEHNR, CDR2 FQNEAQ (reference sequence). V was clipped by 6 bases and J by 5 bases; unmatched bases: 17. The CDR3 has 18 residues. Broader study findings: There were some public TCRs occurring in many donors, but most TCR sequences were rare.

TCRdb's copy holds only in-frame clones and misses some; the assay was immunoSEQ multiplex PCR. The sample has around 65,000 clones; roughly 92% are singletons. Note on this clone: No antigen is known for it.

The sequence came from a man aged 18 to 30 in good health and CMV-seropositive. J is TRBJ2-3 and V is TRBV7-9; 10 nucleotides match TRBD2. Input material: PBMCs. The CDR3 DNA reads as TGTGCCAGCAGACTACCCCCGAGGCTAGCGGGAGCTGGAGATACGCAGTATTTT. Residues: CASRLPPRLAGAGDTQYF.